The clone carrying this T cell receptor beta chain came up once. The data stem from a study of shared clonotypes between healthy human individuals. Study context: Each donor contributed plates that comprised three CD4 naive, three CD4 memory, two CD8 naive and one CD8 memory.

Clones were sequenced by immunoSEQ multiplex PCR, and TCRdb holds only the in-frame ones, with some missing. The top ten hold roughly 1.1% of the sample, which has around 2,000,000 clones, over 85% seen once. CD45RO-negative CD8 cells positively selected for CCR7 made up the naive population, which excluded terminally differentiated effector memory CD45RA+ cells. V shed 3 bases and J shed 9 bases, with 12 bases lying between them. Germline V gene data show CDR1 as MGHRA and CDR2 as YSYEKL. The CDR3 spans 13 residues. The source is a man aged 18 to 29 in good health. Sequenced: naive CD8+ T cells sorted from blood. The chain uses TRBV4-1 and TRBJ2-1; the D is unclear. Written as DNA, the CDR3 is TGCGCCAGCAGCCACGGACCCACGGTTGAGCAGTTCTTC. Residues: CASSHGPTVEQFF.